This TCR beta chain appears in the sequencing data of a study of human T cells and chemical hapten exposure. Study-wide points: Expanded TCRs produced significantly more large CDR3 similarity clusters than controls did.

The library tagged individual cDNA molecules with unique molecular identifiers. Each CDR3 protein is one row after TCRdb ran MiXCR on the RACE reads. The sample yields about 360,000 distinct CDR3 sequences, around 7% seen once. V was pared by 0 bases and J by 8 bases, with 10 bases between. Germline-derived CDR1 and CDR2 are MGHDK and SYGVNS. The CDR3 runs 13 residues. This clonotype was seen many times. Its antigen is not identified. The sample's time point: patch test 1, 2 weeks after DPC sensitization. The treatment: therapeutic diphenylcyclopropenone sensitization with weekly scalp DPC. The rearrangement uses TRBV25-1 and TRBJ1-1; D may be TRBD1 (5 bases). The sequencing here drew on whole blood, taken in connection with sensitization to the hapten diphenylcyclopropenone (DPC). The origin of this receptor is a woman under 30 with alopecia areata. Some clones in this sample may be carry-over from other donors' samples. The DNA for the CDR3 is TGTGCCAGCAGTGAATACTTAAACAGGGAAGCTTTCTTT. This encodes CASSEYLNREAFF.